This entry is about one T cell receptor (beta chain). In the same sample, other DNA sequences code for this CDR3. Looked up from germline, CDR1 is SNHLY and CDR2 is FYNNEI. The length of the CDR3 is 14 residues. V shed 1 base and J 1 base; nucleotides not matched to a gene: 1. Here immunoSEQ multiplex PCR was the method, and the copy in TCRdb shows in-frame clones only, minus some. The table has about 2,500,000 clones, more than 90% seen once. The sample comes from a study of shared clonotypes between healthy human individuals. The V gene is TRBV2, the J gene TRBJ2-7; TRBD1 agrees at 7 bases. The specimen was naive CD4+ T cells sorted from blood. Sample subset: CD45RA+ positively selected. The sequence derives from a young man in good health. The CDR3 loop reads CASSEEQGSYEQYF. The CDR3 nucleotides read TGTGCCAGCAGTGAAGAACAGGGGTCCTACGAGCAGTACTTC.